One and the same sample provided the 24 T cell receptor beta chains below, sequenced in a study of early T cells in non-severe SARS-CoV-2 infection. Using its own MiXCR run on the 5' RACE reads, TCRdb lists one record per CDR3 protein. Here the sample spans 50,000 to 60,000 distinct CDR3 sequences, about 10% being singletons. The sample taken for sequencing was whole blood. Receptors originate from an adult who was a healthcare worker with PCR-confirmed SARS-CoV-2 infection or an uninfected control (not recorded which).

This clonotype was picked up many times. The V call is TRBV5-4, the J call TRBJ2-5; D unclear. V was clipped by 0 bases and J by 2 bases, with 8 bases between them. The V gene's germline CDR1 is SGHNT and CDR2 YYREEE (reference sequence). This CDR3 is 14 amino acids long. The CDR3 bases are TGTGCCAGCAGCTTGGTGGCAGCACAAGAGACCCAGTACTTC. Protein product: CASSLVAAQETQYF. The entire variable domain, with the rest obtained from reference TRBV5-4 and TRBJ2-5, is as follows: ETGVTQSPTHLIKTRGQQVTLRCSSQSGHNTVSWYQQALGQGPQFIFQYYREEENGRGNFPPRFSGLQFPNYSSELNVNALELDDSALYLCASSLVAAQETQYFGPGTRLLVL.

This chain connects TRBV5-1 to TRBJ2-7; D remains ambiguous. This CDR3 contains 14 residues. CDR1 SGHRS and CDR2 YFSETQ come from the germline V gene. The ends were cut back, 1 base at V and 0 bases at J, with 8 bases in the middle. Here the CDR3 reads CASSLSSVSYEQYF. CDR3 coding DNA: TGCGCCAGCAGCTTGTCAAGCGTCTCCTACGAGCAGTACTTC. The full variable domain, in which reference TRBV5-1 and TRBJ2-7 provide the parts outside the CDR3, is KAGVTQTPRYLIKTRGQQVTLSCSPISGHRSVSWYQQTPGQGLQFLFEYFSETQRNKGNFPGRFSGRQFSNSRSEMNVSTLELGDSALYLCASSLSSVSYEQYFGPGTRLTVT.

The chain recombines TRBV6-1 with TRBJ2-2; D is ambiguous. Trimming cost V 7 bases and J 0 bases, with 9 bases left between them. Germline CDR1 reads MNHNS; CDR2 reads SASEGT. This CDR3 has 14 amino acids. CDR3 nucleotide sequence: TGTGCCAGCAAGAGATCCTCGAACACCGGGGAGCTGTTTTTT. As protein: CASKRSSNTGELFF.

Regarding this clonotype: The junction differs from germline at one of its ends, possibly a read error. The V call is TRBV7-9, the J call TRBJ2-7, with D perhaps matching TRBD1 (6 bases). The CDR3 consists of 12 residues. CDR1 SEHNR and CDR2 FQNEAQ come from the germline V gene (reference sequence). The CDR3 protein is CASSLPGQPLTF. DNA for the CDR3: TGTGCCAGCAGCCTTCCGGGACAACCTCTAACCTTC.

This clonotype was seen at least ten times. The chain joins TRBV12-3 or TRBV12-4 to TRBJ1-1; D gene unclear. The CDR3 sequence is 12 residues long. V was trimmed by 3 bases and J by 6 bases, leaving 8 bases between them. Here the CDR3 DNA reads TGTGCCAGCAGTTTTAGAAGCGCTGAAGCTTTCTTT. This sequence encodes CASSFRSAEAFF.

There are many counts of this clonotype. The chain uses TRBV20-1 and TRBJ2-7, with 8 bases that match TRBD2. The V segment lost 3 bases and the J segment 4 bases; nucleotides outside the gene matches: 5. Germline loops: CDR1 DFQATT, CDR2 SNEGSKA (reference sequence). There are 13 residues in the CDR3. CDR3 nucleotides: TGCAGTGCTAGGCCCGGGAGGGCTTACGAGCAGTACTTC. Protein product: CSARPGRAYEQYF.

This clonotype showed up many times. The chain couples TRBV24-1 to TRBJ2-2; no definite D call. Trimming shortened V by 1 base and J by 10 bases, and 3 bases separated the two germline ends. The germline CDR1 and CDR2 sequences are KGHDR and SFDVKD. The CDR3 runs to 11 residues. CDR3 residues: CATSDFAELFF. In DNA form, the CDR3 reads TGTGCCACCAGTGATTTTGCGGAGCTGTTTTTT.

The chain is built from TRBV14 and TRBJ1-2; possible D gene TRBD1, 5 bases. V was clipped by 5 bases and J by 4 bases, with 11 bases between them. The CDR3 spans 13 residues. Germline CDR1 reads SGHDN; CDR2 reads FVKESK. CDR3 loop: CASSATGFYGYTF. Here the CDR3 DNA reads TGTGCCAGCAGCGCAACAGGATTCTATGGCTACACCTTC.

The sample holds many counts of this clonotype. The chain employs TRBV24-1 and TRBJ2-1; TRBD1 matches at 7 bases. V was pared by 7 bases and J by 3 bases, with 5 bases of the junction left unmatched. The CDR3 has 14 residues. Germline CDR1 is KGHDR and CDR2 is SFDVKD. CDR3 protein: CATRTGPSYNEQFF. CDR3 bases: TGTGCCACCAGGACAGGGCCCAGCTACAATGAGCAGTTCTTC.

This clonotype showed up many times. The genes are TRBV5-6 and TRBJ2-3; 8 bases are shared with TRBD1. CDR3 length: 16 residues. Germline assignment: CDR1 SGHDT and CDR2 YYEEEE. V lost 0 bases and J lost 4; bases outside the gene matches: 7. CDR3 DNA: TGTGCCAGCAGCTTGGACAGGGGGTTTGATGCAGATACGCAGTATTTT. It yields the protein CASSLDRGFDADTQYF.

This clonotype appeared many times. V usage is TRBV20-1 and J usage is TRBJ1-5; D remains ambiguous. Per the germline V gene, CDR1 is DFQATT and CDR2 is SNEGSKA (reference sequence). This CDR3 has 14 amino acids. V gave up 6 bases and J gave up 6 bases, with 18 bases separating them. The CDR3, as DNA: TGCAGTGCGACAACCGGGGATCTAGCTCAGCCCCAGCATTTT. Translation: CSATTGDLAQPQHF.

This clonotype was counted at least ten times. CDR3 sequence reads: CASSSITEQYF. In DNA form, the CDR3 reads TGCGCCAGCAGTTCCATCACAGAGCAGTACTTC. This sequence joins TRBV10-2 and TRBJ2-7; unclear D gene. This CDR3 is 11 amino acids long. CDR1 WSHSY and CDR2 SAAADI come from the germline V gene. The germline V and J ends were trimmed by 5 bases and 7 bases, with 9 bases remaining between them.

This clonotype was seen a few times. The J gene is TRBJ2-1, the V gene TRBV5-1; 7 positions agree with TRBD2. The J segment lost 0 bases and the V segment lost 3 bases, leaving 3 bases of the junction unmatched. The germline CDR1 and CDR2 sequences are SGHRS and YFSETQ. The CDR3 spans 15 residues. The CDR3 loop reads CASSSSGDSYNEQFF. DNA for the CDR3: TGCGCCAGCAGCTCGAGCGGGGACTCCTACAATGAGCAGTTCTTC.

This chain connects TRBV7-9 to TRBJ1-2; D call uncertain. V lost 3 bases, J lost 5 bases, and 7 bases lay in between. Germline V gene data show CDR1 as SEHNR and CDR2 as FQNEAQ (reference sequence). The CDR3 extends over 12 amino acids. The CDR3 sequence is CASSFEAYGYTF. CDR3 sequence (DNA): TGTGCCAGCAGCTTCGAAGCTTATGGCTACACCTTC.

This clonotype was recorded at least ten times. V and J are TRBV20-1 and TRBJ2-5, with 12 bases aligning to TRBD2. After removal of 7 bases from V and 2 bases from J, the junction contained 5 bases not matched to a gene. The CDR3 sequence is 14 residues long. Germline V gives CDR1 DFQATT, CDR2 SNEGSKA (reference sequence). The CDR3 spells CSGKLAGGQETQYF. DNA for the CDR3: TGCAGTGGTAAACTAGCGGGGGGTCAAGAGACCCAGTACTTC.

This clonotype has ten or more counts. CDR3 amino acids: CAISESRDWTDTQYF. The CDR3 DNA follows: TGTGCCATCAGTGAGTCGCGGGATTGGACAGATACGCAGTATTTT. The chain couples TRBV10-3 to TRBJ2-3; D possibly corresponds to TRBD2 (6 bases). Per germline, CDR1 ENHRY and CDR2 SYGVKD. The CDR3 totals 15 residues. Trimming stripped 0 bases from V and 3 bases from J, with 10 bases between.

This clonotype turned up a few times. V usage is TRBV20-1 and J usage is TRBJ2-2; TRBD2 matches at 10 bases. Germline CDR1 and CDR2: DFQATT and SNEGSKA (reference sequence). J gave up 4 bases and V 2 bases, and 7 bases lay outside the gene matches. CDR3 length: 16 amino acids. CDR3 amino acids: CSARPAGGITTGELFF. CDR3 nucleotide sequence: TGCAGTGCTAGACCAGCGGGAGGGATTACCACCGGGGAGCTGTTTTTT.

This clonotype turned up a few times. The chain couples TRBV24-1 to TRBJ2-2; 7 nucleotides match TRBD1. The CDR3 length is 15 residues. Germline loops: CDR1 KGHDR, CDR2 SFDVKD. The ends lost 4 bases at V and 2 bases at J; junction bases unmatched: 3. The CDR3 coding sequence is TGTGCCACCAGTGACCACAGGGGCAACACCGGGGAGCTGTTTTTT. Translated: CATSDHRGNTGELFF.

This clonotype was detected ten times or more. The genes are TRBV15 and TRBJ1-1; 9 positions match TRBD1. With V trimmed by 3 bases and J by 10 bases, 6 bases remained unmatched. CDR1 is LNHNV and CDR2 is YYDKDF in the germline V gene (reference sequence). The CDR3 covers 13 residues. CDR3 amino acids: CATSSSDRGTAFF. The CDR3 nucleotides read TGTGCCACCAGCAGCTCGGACAGGGGTACAGCTTTCTTT.

This clonotype was picked up a small number of times. The V and J genes are TRBV20-1 and TRBJ2-7; tentatively, D is TRBD1 (6 bases). CDR1 and CDR2 from the germline V gene are DFQATT and SNEGSKA (reference sequence). The V and J ends lost 6 bases and 2 bases respectively, with 17 bases between them. This CDR3 is 14 amino acids long. The CDR3 region has the DNA TGCAGTGCCCGTCCCGGGACACCAACCTACGAGCAGTACTTC. It translates to CSARPGTPTYEQYF.

This clonotype has a handful of counts. The CDR3 here is CASSVDGRAEEFF. In DNA form, the CDR3 reads TGTGCCAGCAGCGTAGACGGGCGGGCCGAGGAGTTCTTC. The chain uses TRBV9 and TRBJ2-1; TRBD2 is a possible D gene (5 bases). This CDR3 is built from 13 residues. Trimming stripped 0 bases from V and 14 bases from J, with 15 bases between. Germline V gene lookup returns CDR1 SGDLS and CDR2 YYNGEE.

This clonotype has a count of ten or more. CDR3 protein: CASSPGGRGKLFF. Written as DNA, the CDR3 is TGTGCCAGCAGTCCAGGGGGCCGGGGAAAACTGTTTTTT. The rearrangement links TRBV6-5 to TRBJ1-4; 8 bases match TRBD1. The CDR3 has 13 residues. Germline V gene lookup returns CDR1 MNHEY and CDR2 SVGAGI. V dropped 5 bases and J dropped 10; count of bases not matched to a gene: 6.

This clonotype was detected only a few times. The chain has TRBV5-1 and TRBJ2-5; a possible D gene is TRBD2 (6 bases). Germline CDR1 SGHRS, CDR2 YFSETQ. The CDR3 sequence is 13 residues long. Between the trimmed V and J ends, which lost 5 bases and 5 bases, there was a span of 13 bases. CDR3 protein: CASRAGSGETQYF. CDR3 bases: TGCGCCAGCAGGGCCGGGAGCGGGGAGACCCAGTACTTC.

In its sample, this clonotype was seen many times. V is TRBV25-1 and J is TRBJ2-1; D gene ambiguous. CDR3 length: 12 amino acids. V was shortened by 6 bases and J by 7 bases, with 10 bases between the two germline ends. Germline V gene lookup returns CDR1 MGHDK and CDR2 SYGVNS. For the CDR3, the DNA is TGTGCCAGCAGATATGGCCGGAATGAGCAGTTCTTC. Its translation: CASRYGRNEQFF.